Given below is one T cell receptor (beta chain) in context. Authors' data handling: Amplification of reference gene primers was used by the study to estimate nucleated cell counts. Clones were sequenced by immunoSEQ multiplex PCR, and TCRdb holds only the in-frame ones, with some missing. Clone size and the V and J calls come from that table; the DNA yielded D and trimming. In the table there are around 250,000 clones, roughly nine tenths of which are singletons. The record originates from a study of blood T cell repertoires in COVID-19. Study details: The United States, Italy and Spain were the sources of the acute and convalescent COVID-19 samples. Sources were T cells, B-cell-depleted T cells, or PBMCs; the material itself was cDNA or gDNA.

The CDR3 covers 17 residues. V lost 4 bases to trimming and J lost 4 bases; unmatched junction nucleotides: 13. Looked up from germline, CDR1 is SGHRS and CDR2 is YFSETQ. The sample taken for sequencing was peripheral blood. This clonotype was sampled from a man aged 40-50 years with active or convalescent COVID-19. The rearrangement uses TRBV5-1 and TRBJ2-7; 11 positions agree with TRBD2. CDR3 sequence (DNA): TGCGCCAGCAGCCCCGGGCCCCCGGGACTAGCGGTTTACGAGCAGTACTTC. Protein product: CASSPGPPGLAVYEQYF.